This T cell receptor (beta chain) was profiled in a study of beta chain features in type 1 diabetes. Notes on this clone: Its target is unknown.

Findings and caveats of the study: In every one of the four CD4+ subsets, TCRB CDR3s were moderately but significantly shorter in Type 1 diabetes patients. Insertions were fewer and deletions more numerous at VDJ junctions in type 1 diabetes patients. Overrepresentation of cells with high TCR expression could result from cDNA sequencing.

TCRB transcripts that were expressed got sequenced, as all of the isolated RNA had been reverse transcribed. Only in-frame clones appear in the TCRdb table, and some are missing; sequencing was by immunoSEQ multiplex PCR. The top ten hold 0.028% of the sample, which has fewer than 300,000 clones, roughly 22% seen once. J was trimmed by 2 bases and V by 10 bases; bases with no gene match: 11. There are 16 residues in the CDR3. CDR1 and CDR2 from the germline V gene are LNHDA and SQIVND (reference sequence). The sequence derives from a woman aged 40-49 years with type 1 diabetes. The sequenced material came from naive CD4+ T cells from blood. The V call is TRBV19, the J call TRBJ1-5, with 10 nucleotides matching TRBD1. The CDR3 spells CATQTGGEEGNQPQHF. CDR3 in DNA: TGTGCCACTCAGACAGGGGGCGAGGAGGGCAATCAGCCCCAGCATTTT.